Each of the 9 T cell receptor beta chains below was sequenced from the same sample in a study of T cells in Graves' hyperthyroidism and ophthalmopathy. The TCR beta CDR3 regions underwent amplification using RNA transcripts as the source. First-round RT-PCR of the TCR CDR3 relied on the HTBI primer set. TCRdb ran MiXCR on the multiplex PCR reads and lists one entry per CDR3 protein. There are under 350,000 distinct CDR3 sequences in the sample; roughly 20% occur only once, and under 55% lies in the top ten. The sample comprised blood. The receptor source for this set is a woman between 45 and 65 years old with Graves' hyperthyroidism.

Ten or more counts support this clonotype. The DNA for the CDR3 is TGTGCCAGCAGCCACGAGGCAGCTAGCTCCTACGAGCAGTACTTC. Protein product: CASSHEAASSYEQYF. The chain joins TRBV28 to TRBJ2-7; D unclear. This CDR3 has 15 residues. The germline V gene encodes CDR1 MDHEN and CDR2 SYDVKM. Between the trimmed V and J ends, which lost 6 bases and 0 bases, there was a span of 15 bases. Using reference TRBV28 and TRBJ2-7 for the parts outside the CDR3, the full variable domain is DVKVTQSSRYLVKRTGEKVFLECVQDMDHENMFWYRQDPGLGLRLIYFSYDVKMKEKGDIPEGYSVSREKKERFSLILESASTNQTSMYLCASSHEAASSYEQYFGPGTRLTVT.

This clonotype was seen repeatedly, ten times or more. The V gene is TRBV30, the J gene TRBJ2-3; D remains unclear. CDR1 is GTSNPN, CDR2 SVGIG, per germline (reference sequence). Trimming removed 0 bases from V and 0 bases from J, with 7 bases in between. CDR3 length equals 14 residues. Written as DNA, the CDR3 is TGTGCCTGGAGTGTAGGTGGGAGCACAGATACGCAGTATTTT. Translation gives CAWSVGGSTDTQYF.

This clonotype was counted many times. The V gene is TRBV20-1, the J gene TRBJ1-4, with D perhaps matching TRBD1 (6 bases). Germline V gives CDR1 DFQATT, CDR2 SNEGSKA (reference sequence). V lost 4 bases to trimming and J lost 6 bases, with 15 bases between them. The CDR3 length is 14 residues. The CDR3 reads CSATTGTNYEKLFF. CDR3 sequence (DNA): TGCAGTGCTACTACAGGGACCAATTATGAAAAACTGTTTTTT.

This clonotype showed up just a few times. The junction departs from germline at one end; a sequencing error may be responsible. V is TRBV11-2 and J is TRBJ2-7, with D perhaps TRBD2 (6 bases). Germline V gene data show CDR1 as SGHAT and CDR2 as FQNNGV. This CDR3 is 15 amino acids long. The DNA for the CDR3 is TGTGCCAGCGGCTTACGGCGAGCGGGTGTTTACGAGCAGTACTTC. It translates to CASGLRRAGVYEQYF.

This clonotype turned up a few times. This chain joins TRBV5-6 and TRBJ2-1; 9 bases are shared with TRBD2. The V and J ends lost 0 bases and 3 bases, in that order; junction bases with no gene match: 1. CDR3 length equals 15 residues. In germline, CDR1 is SGHDT, CDR2 YYEEEE. The chain's CDR3 is CASSLELAGYNEQFF. As DNA, the CDR3 is TGTGCCAGCAGCTTGGAACTAGCGGGCTACAATGAGCAGTTCTTC.

This chain connects TRBV6-5 to TRBJ1-4; TRBD1 is a possible D gene (6 bases). CDR1 MNHEY and CDR2 SVGAGI come from the germline V gene. This CDR3 has 16 residues. V lost 2 bases to trimming and J lost 8 bases, with 18 bases between them. This CDR3 is CASSYHAAGVKEKLFF. CDR3 coding DNA: TGTGCCAGCAGTTACCATGCCGCAGGGGTGAAAGAAAAACTGTTTTTT.

The V gene is TRBV6-1, the J gene TRBJ2-2; 13 bases are shared with TRBD2. The CDR3 contains 17 residues. Germline V gene lookup returns CDR1 MNHNS and CDR2 SASEGT. The J segment lost 2 bases and the V segment lost 5 bases, leaving 5 bases of the junction unmatched. The DNA for the CDR3 is TGTGCCAGCAGTCCGACTAGCGGGGGGCCAAACACCGGGGAGCTGTTTTTT. Protein product: CASSPTSGGPNTGELFF.

This clonotype was observed a few times. V gene TRBV27 combines with J gene TRBJ1-4; tentatively, D is TRBD1 (5 bases). Germline CDR1 is MNHEY and CDR2 is SMNVEV (reference sequence). The length of the CDR3 is 16 residues. Between the trimmed V and J ends, which lost 5 bases and 2 bases, there was a span of 15 bases. The CDR3 sequence: CASSPWGPETNEKLFF. CDR3 in DNA: TGTGCCAGCAGTCCATGGGGACCGGAGACTAATGAAAAACTGTTTTTT.

At least ten counts were recorded for this clonotype. The V gene is TRBV2, the J gene TRBJ1-6; D ambiguous. Trimming cost V 1 base and J 1 base, with 2 bases left between them. CDR3 length: 14 amino acids. Germline values: CDR1 SNHLY, CDR2 FYNNEI. Written as DNA, the CDR3 is TGTGCCAGCAGTGAAGGGTCCTATAATTCACCCCTCCACTTT. It translates to CASSEGSYNSPLHF. Using reference TRBV2 and TRBJ1-6 for the parts outside the CDR3, the full variable domain is EPEVTQTPSHQVTQMGQEVILRCVPISNHLYFYWYRQILGQKVEFLVSFYNNEISEKSEIFDDQFSVERPDGSNFTLKIRSTKLEDSAMYFCASSEGSYNSPLHFGNGTRLTVT.